These 5 T cell receptor beta chains originate from one sample sequenced in a study of blood T cell repertoires in COVID-19. Using immunoSEQ multiplex PCR, the repertoire was profiled, and TCRdb retains in-frame clones only, with some absent. The sample lists 30,000 to 35,000 clones, 87% occurring once. Sequencing used peripheral blood. The receptors were gathered from a man of 80 years or more with active COVID-19.

The gene calls are TRBV11-3 and TRBJ2-2; a possible D gene is TRBD2 (6 bases). Germline assignment: CDR1 SGHNT and CDR2 YENEEA. The length of the CDR3 is 13 residues. Trimming pared 1 base from V and 10 bases from J, leaving 10 bases between. The CDR3 loop reads CASSLGRGKELFF. The DNA for the CDR3 is TGTGCCAGCAGCTTAGGGAGGGGAAAGGAGCTGTTTTTT.

This clone was found once. V and J are TRBV18 and TRBJ1-1; D ambiguous. The V end was cut by 0 bases, the J end by 3 bases, with 11 bases between. The CDR3 spans 15 residues. Germline V gene sequence: CDR1 KGHSH, CDR2 LQKENI. The CDR3 loop is CASSPPNGGYTEAFF. In DNA form, the CDR3 reads TGTGCCAGCTCACCACCGAACGGAGGGTACACTGAAGCTTTCTTT.

The gene calls are TRBV5-4 and TRBJ2-2; 15 positions match TRBD2. V shed 5 bases and J 1 base; nucleotides not matched to a gene: 6. Looked up from germline, CDR1 is SGHNT and CDR2 is YYREEE (reference sequence). The CDR3 contains 18 residues. Written as DNA, the CDR3 is TGTGCCAGCAGTTCCGGACTAGCGGGAGGGGTGAACACCGGGGAGCTGTTTTTT. Translation gives CASSSGLAGGVNTGELFF. Variable domain in full (rest from reference TRBV5-4 and TRBJ2-2): ETGVTQSPTHLIKTRGQQVTLRCSSQSGHNTVSWYQQALGQGPQFIFQYYREEENGRGNFPPRFSGLQFPNYSSELNVNALELDDSALYLCASSSGLAGGVNTGELFFGEGSRLTVL.

This clone has a single count. V gene TRBV3-1 (or the pseudogene TRBV3-2) combines with J gene TRBJ1-1; D gene unclear. Germline values: CDR1 LGHDT, CDR2 YNNKEL (reference sequence). V lost 4 bases, J lost 11 bases, and 14 bases lay in between. The CDR3 length is 12 residues. CDR3 bases: TGTGCCAGCAGCCGGGTGACGGGAAGGGCTTTCTTT. Its translation: CASSRVTGRAFF.

Details on this clone: At one of its ends the junction is not consistent with the germline gene, which may arise from a read error. CDR3 DNA sequence: TGTGCCAGCAGCTTAGACGGCCGGGACTGGCGCTTC. It specifies CASSLDGRDWRF. The gene calls are TRBV7-9 and TRBJ2-4; D is perhaps TRBD2 (6 bases). The CDR3 covers 12 residues. The germline V gene has CDR1 SEHNR and CDR2 FQNEAQ (reference sequence).